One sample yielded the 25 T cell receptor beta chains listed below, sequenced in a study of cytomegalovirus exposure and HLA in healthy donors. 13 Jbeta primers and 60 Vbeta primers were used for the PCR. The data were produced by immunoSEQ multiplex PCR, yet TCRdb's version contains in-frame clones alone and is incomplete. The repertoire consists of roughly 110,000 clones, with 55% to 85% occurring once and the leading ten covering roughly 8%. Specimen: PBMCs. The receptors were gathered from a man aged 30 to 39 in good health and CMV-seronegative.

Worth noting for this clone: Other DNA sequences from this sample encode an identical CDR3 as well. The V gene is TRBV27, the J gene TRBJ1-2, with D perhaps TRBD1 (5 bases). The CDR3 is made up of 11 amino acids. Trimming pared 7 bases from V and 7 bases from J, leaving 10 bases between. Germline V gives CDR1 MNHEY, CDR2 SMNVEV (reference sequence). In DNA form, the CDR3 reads TGTGCCAGCAAATCGACAGTTGGCTACACCTTC. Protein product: CASKSTVGYTF.

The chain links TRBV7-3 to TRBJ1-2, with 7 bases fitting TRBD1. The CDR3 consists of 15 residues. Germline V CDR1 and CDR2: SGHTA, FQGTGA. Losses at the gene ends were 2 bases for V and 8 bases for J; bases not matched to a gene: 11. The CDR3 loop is CASSLGSTGASGYTF. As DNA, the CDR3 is TGTGCCAGCAGCTTAGGCTCTACAGGGGCGAGCGGCTACACCTTC.

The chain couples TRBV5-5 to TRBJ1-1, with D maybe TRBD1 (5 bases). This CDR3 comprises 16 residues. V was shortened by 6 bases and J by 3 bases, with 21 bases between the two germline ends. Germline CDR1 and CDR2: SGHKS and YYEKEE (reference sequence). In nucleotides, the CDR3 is TGTGCCAGCACCAGGTGGGGGGGTAAGGCGGACACTGAAGCTTTCTTT. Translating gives CASTRWGGKADTEAFF.

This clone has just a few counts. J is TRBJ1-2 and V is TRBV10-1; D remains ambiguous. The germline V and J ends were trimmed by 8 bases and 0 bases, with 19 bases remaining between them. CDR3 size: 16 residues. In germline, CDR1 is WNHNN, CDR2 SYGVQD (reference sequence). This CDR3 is CASPLAGLPSNYGYTF. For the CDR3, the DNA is TGCGCCAGCCCCTTGGCGGGTTTACCATCTAACTATGGCTACACCTTC.

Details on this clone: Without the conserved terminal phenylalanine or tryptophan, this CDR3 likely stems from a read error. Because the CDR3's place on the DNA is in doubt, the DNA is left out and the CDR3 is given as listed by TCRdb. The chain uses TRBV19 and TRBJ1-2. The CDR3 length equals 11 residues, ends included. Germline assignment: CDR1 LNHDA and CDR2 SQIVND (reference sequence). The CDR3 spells CASSISGRQVL.

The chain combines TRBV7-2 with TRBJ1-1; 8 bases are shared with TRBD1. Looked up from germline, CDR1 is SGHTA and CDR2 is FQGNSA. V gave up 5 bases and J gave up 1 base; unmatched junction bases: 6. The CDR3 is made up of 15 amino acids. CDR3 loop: CASSPDREANTEAFF. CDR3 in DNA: TGTGCCAGCAGCCCGGACAGGGAGGCGAACACTGAAGCTTTCTTT.

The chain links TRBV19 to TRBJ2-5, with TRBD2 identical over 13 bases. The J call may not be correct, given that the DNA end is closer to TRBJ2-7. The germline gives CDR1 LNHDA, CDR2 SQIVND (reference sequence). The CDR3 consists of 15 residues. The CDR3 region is CASSMTSGGTYEQYF. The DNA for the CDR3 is TGTGCCAGTAGTATGACTAGCGGGGGGACCTACGAGCAGTACTTC.

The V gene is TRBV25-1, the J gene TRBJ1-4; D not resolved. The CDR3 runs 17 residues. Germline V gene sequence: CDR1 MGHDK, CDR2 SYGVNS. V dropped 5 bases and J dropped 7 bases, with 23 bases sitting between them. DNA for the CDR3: TGTGCCAGCAGTAAACTTACCGGGCCCTTAGAGGGTGAAAAACTGTTTTTT. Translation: CASSKLTGPLEGEKLFF.

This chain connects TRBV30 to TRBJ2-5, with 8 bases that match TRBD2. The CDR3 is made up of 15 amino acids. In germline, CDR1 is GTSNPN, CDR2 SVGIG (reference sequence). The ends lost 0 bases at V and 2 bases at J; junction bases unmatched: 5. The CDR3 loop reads CAWSVGPSGQETQYF. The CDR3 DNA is TGTGCCTGGAGTGTGGGTCCTAGCGGGCAAGAGACCCAGTACTTC.

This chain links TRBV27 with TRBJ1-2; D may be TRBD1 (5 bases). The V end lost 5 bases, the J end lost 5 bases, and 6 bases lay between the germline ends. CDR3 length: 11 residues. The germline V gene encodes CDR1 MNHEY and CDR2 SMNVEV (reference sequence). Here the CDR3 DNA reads TGTGCCAGCAGTGGGGCGTATGGCTACACCTTC. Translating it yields CASSGAYGYTF.

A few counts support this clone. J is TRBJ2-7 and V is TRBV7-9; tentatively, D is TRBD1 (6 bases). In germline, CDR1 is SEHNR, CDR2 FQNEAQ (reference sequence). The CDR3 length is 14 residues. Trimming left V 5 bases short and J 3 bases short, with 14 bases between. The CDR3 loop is CASSPGTTVYEQYF. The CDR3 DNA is TGTGCCAGCAGCCCCGGGACAACTGTCTACGAGCAGTACTTC.

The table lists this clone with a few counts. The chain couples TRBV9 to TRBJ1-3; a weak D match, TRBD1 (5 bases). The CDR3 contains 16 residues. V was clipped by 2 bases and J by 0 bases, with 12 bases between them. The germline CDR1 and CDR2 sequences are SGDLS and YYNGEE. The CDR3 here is CASSVTQGYSGNTIYF. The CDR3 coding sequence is TGTGCCAGCAGCGTTACGCAGGGTTACTCTGGAAACACCATATATTTT.

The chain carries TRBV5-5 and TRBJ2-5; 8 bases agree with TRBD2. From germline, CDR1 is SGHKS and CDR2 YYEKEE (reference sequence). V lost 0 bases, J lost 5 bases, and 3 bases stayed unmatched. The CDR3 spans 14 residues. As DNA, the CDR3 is TGTGCCAGCAGCTTGGCGGGAGGGATGGAGACCCAGTACTTC. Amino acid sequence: CASSLAGGMETQYF.

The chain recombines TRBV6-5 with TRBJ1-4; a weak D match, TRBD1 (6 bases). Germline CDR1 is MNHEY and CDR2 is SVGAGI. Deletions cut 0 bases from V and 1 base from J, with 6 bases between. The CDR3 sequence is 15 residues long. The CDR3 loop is CASSYSTGTNEKLFF. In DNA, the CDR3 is TGTGCCAGCAGTTACTCGACAGGAACTAATGAAAAACTGTTTTTT.

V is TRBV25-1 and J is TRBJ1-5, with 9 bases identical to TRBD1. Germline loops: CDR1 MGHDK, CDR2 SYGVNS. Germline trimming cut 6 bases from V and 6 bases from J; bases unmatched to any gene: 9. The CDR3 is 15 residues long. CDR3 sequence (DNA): TGTGCCAGCAGCTCGGGACAGGGCTTTTTTCAGCCCCAGCATTTT. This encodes CASSSGQGFFQPQHF.

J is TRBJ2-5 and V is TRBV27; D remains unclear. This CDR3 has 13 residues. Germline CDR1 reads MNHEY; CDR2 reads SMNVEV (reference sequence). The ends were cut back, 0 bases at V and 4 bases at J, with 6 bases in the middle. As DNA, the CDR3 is TGTGCCAGCAGTTTATCTAGACTAGAGACCCAGTACTTC. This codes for CASSLSRLETQYF.

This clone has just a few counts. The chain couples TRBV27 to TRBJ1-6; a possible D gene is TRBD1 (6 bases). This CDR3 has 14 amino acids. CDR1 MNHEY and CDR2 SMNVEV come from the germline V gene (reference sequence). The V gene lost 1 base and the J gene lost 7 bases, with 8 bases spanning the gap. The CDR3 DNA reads TGTGCCAGCAGTTTATGGGACAAAAATTCACCCCTCCACTTT. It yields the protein CASSLWDKNSPLHF.

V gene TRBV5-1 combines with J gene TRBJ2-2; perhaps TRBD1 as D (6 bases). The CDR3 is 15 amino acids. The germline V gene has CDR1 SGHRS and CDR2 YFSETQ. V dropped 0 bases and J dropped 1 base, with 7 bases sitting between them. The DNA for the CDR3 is TGCGCCAGCAGCTTGGAACAGGGGAACACCGGGGAGCTGTTTTTT. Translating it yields CASSLEQGNTGELFF.

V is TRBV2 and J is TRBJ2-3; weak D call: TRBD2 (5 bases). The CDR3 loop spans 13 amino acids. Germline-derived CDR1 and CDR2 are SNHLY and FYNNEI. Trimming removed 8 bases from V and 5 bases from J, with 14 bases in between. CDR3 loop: CASGGDLGDTQYF. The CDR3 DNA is TGTGCCAGCGGAGGCGACCTCGGAGATACGCAGTATTTT.

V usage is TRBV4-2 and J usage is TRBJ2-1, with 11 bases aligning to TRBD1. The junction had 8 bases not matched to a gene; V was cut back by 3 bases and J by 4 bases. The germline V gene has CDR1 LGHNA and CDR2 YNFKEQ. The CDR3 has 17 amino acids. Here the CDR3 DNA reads TGTGCCAGCAGCCACGACAGGGGGACAGGGGGGTACAATGAGCAGTTCTTC. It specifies CASSHDRGTGGYNEQFF.

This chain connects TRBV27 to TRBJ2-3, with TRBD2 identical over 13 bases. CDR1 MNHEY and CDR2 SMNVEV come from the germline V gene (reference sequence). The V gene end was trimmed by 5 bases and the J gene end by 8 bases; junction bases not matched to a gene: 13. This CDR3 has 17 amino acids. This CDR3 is CASSLRTSGGSGGTQYF. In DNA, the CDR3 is TGTGCCAGCAGTCTCCGGACTAGCGGGGGCTCAGGTGGTACGCAGTATTTT.

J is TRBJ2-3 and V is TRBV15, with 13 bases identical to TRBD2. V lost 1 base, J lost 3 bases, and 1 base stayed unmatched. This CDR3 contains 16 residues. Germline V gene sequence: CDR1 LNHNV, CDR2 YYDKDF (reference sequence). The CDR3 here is CATSRAGLAGTDTQYF. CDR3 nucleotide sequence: TGTGCCACCAGCAGAGCGGGACTAGCGGGAACAGATACGCAGTATTTT.

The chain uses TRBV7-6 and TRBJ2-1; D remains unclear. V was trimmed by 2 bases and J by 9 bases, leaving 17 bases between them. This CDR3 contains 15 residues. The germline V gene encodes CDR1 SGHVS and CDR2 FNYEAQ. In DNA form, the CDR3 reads TGTGCCAGCAGCTTATTGGTGACCTCAGGTGGTGAGCAGTTCTTC. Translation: CASSLLVTSGGEQFF.

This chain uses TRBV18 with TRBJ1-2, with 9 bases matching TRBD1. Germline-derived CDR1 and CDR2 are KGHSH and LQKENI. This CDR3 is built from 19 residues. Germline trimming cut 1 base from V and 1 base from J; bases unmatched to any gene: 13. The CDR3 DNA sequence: TGTGCCAGCTCACCACAGCCCCCCTCTGGGACAGGGAATAACTATGGCTACACCTTC. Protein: CASSPQPPSGTGNNYGYTF.

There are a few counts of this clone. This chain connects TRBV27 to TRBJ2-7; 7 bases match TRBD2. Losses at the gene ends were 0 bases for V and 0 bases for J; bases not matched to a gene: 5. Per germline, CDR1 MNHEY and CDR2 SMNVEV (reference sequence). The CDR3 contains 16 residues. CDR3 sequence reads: CASSLSIGGTSYEQYF. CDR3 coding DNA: TGTGCCAGCAGTTTATCGATCGGGGGGACCTCCTACGAGCAGTACTTC.